This TCR beta chain derives from a study of blood T cell dynamics during melanoma immunotherapy. Study-level background: First-line therapy was either pembrolizumab or nivolumab with ipilimumab for metastatic melanoma.

Indicated time point: week 3, after first cycle of checkpoint inhibitor. Each bulk PBMC sample had roughly 350 ng DNA loaded. Clones were sequenced by immunoSEQ multiplex PCR, and TCRdb holds only the in-frame ones, with some missing. Altogether about 7,600 clones are present, under 90% being singletons, with the ten largest covering 5.2%. Here the sequenced sample was blood, taken from a patient treated with checkpoint blockade. The clonotype comes from a human donor with melanoma.

CDR3 DNA: TGTGCCAGCAGTTTAGGGTCTTCGGACAGGGGAGACGAAAAACTGTTTTTT. This encodes CASSLGSSDRGDEKLFF. V and J are TRBV28 and TRBJ1-4; the match to TRBD1 covers 9 bases. CDR1 and CDR2 from the germline V gene are MDHEN and SYDVKM. With 2 bases clipped from V and 8 bases from J, the junction kept 12 bases outside the gene matches. The CDR3 has 17 residues.